This T cell receptor (beta chain) was captured in a study of T cell responses to AZD1222 COVID-19 vaccine. The wider study: Whether given at about 4 or about 12 weeks, second doses were pooled.

Generated by immunoSEQ multiplex PCR, the TCRdb table keeps only in-frame clones and is missing some. The profile covers over 120,000 clones, with 85% to 95% appearing a single time and more than 8% taken by the ten largest. Concerning this clone: Its cognate antigen is unknown.

Broader study findings: White British people made up most donors, females outnumbered males, and clonal diversity was possibly underestimated. Dominant CD4 TCR responses targeted spike regions 160-218 and 743-854. Only 5 or 6 people who got AZD1222 tested seropositive at baseline.

The material was peripheral blood, obtained on day 0 of AZD1222 vaccination. The sequence was obtained from an adult in good health.

This CDR3 is CASSSGTSGAYNEQFF. The CDR3 DNA reads TGTGCCAGCAGCTCAGGGACTAGCGGGGCCTACAATGAGCAGTTCTTC. The chain combines TRBV11-1 with TRBJ2-1; 13 nucleotides agree with TRBD2. Germline CDR1 SGHAT, CDR2 FQDESV (reference sequence). The J segment lost 2 bases and the V segment lost 4 bases, leaving 2 bases of the junction unmatched. CDR3 length: 16 residues.